This TCR beta chain came from a study of blood T cell repertoires in COVID-19. Turning to the study itself: Sources were T cells, B-cell-depleted T cells, or PBMCs; the material itself was cDNA or gDNA.

Trimming left V 1 base short and J 3 bases short, with 11 bases between. The CDR3 is 15 residues long. Germline values: CDR1 SGHTA, CDR2 FQGNSA. In the source study's methods: Reference gene primer amplification in the assay estimated nucleated cell counts. Repertoires were generated with immunoSEQ multiplex PCR, while TCRdb's copy carries only in-frame clones and drops some. V, J and clone size are taken as reported in that table, and D and trimming were inferred from the DNA itself. The repertoire holds roughly 40,000 clones, around 87% seen once, with approximately 20% in the top ten. This TCR was recovered from a man in his fifties in a cohort sampled during active COVID-19. The chain uses TRBV7-2 and TRBJ2-3; D may be TRBD2 (5 bases). Specimen: peripheral blood. The CDR3 loop reads CASSLVRQRTDTQYF. In nucleotides, the CDR3 is TGTGCCAGCAGCTTAGTCAGGCAGCGGACAGATACGCAGTATTTT.